These 12 T cell receptor beta chains were all obtained from the same sample, sequenced in a study of cytomegalovirus exposure and HLA in healthy donors. Vbeta (60) and Jbeta (13) primers were used in the PCR. Sequencing used immunoSEQ multiplex PCR; TCRdb keeps in-frame clones, though not all of them. The table lists around 270,000 clones, 80% of them singletons. The sequenced sample was PBMCs. The receptors originated from a girl aged 2 to 10 in good health and CMV-seronegative.

J is TRBJ1-1 and V is TRBV30, with D possibly TRBD1 on 6 matching bases. There are 14 residues in the CDR3. Trimming pared 2 bases from V and 0 bases from J, leaving 10 bases between. Germline V gene lookup returns CDR1 GTSNPN and CDR2 SVGIG (reference sequence). CDR3 DNA: TGTGCCTGGAGTCAGGGGCAGATGAACACTGAAGCTTTCTTT. Translation: CAWSQGQMNTEAFF.

The chain links TRBV2 to TRBJ1-1, with D uncertain. Germline loops: CDR1 SNHLY, CDR2 FYNNEI. V dropped 8 bases and J dropped 6 bases, with 22 bases sitting between them. CDR3 length equals 15 residues. CDR3 coding DNA: TGTGCCAGCGCAGCGGAGACGGCGGTGGGCTCTGAAGCTTTCTTT. It codes for CASAAETAVGSEAFF.

The chain joins TRBV28 to TRBJ1-2; 8 positions match TRBD1. Per germline, CDR1 MDHEN and CDR2 SYDVKM. The V gene end was trimmed by 6 bases and the J gene end by 8 bases; junction bases not matched to a gene: 11. This CDR3 is 14 amino acids long. The CDR3 nucleotides read TGTGCCAGCAGAAACTACCAGGGGGCGCGAGGCTACACCTTC. It encodes CASRNYQGARGYTF.

The V gene is TRBV5-8, the J gene TRBJ2-1; D call uncertain. The V end was cut by 0 bases, the J end by 0 bases, with 10 bases between. Germline V gives CDR1 SGHTS, CDR2 YDEGEE. This CDR3 region has 16 residues. Here the CDR3 reads CASSLDHSSSYNEQFF. Written as DNA, the CDR3 is TGTGCCAGCAGCTTGGACCATAGTAGCTCCTACAATGAGCAGTTCTTC.

DNA of the CDR3: TGCGCCAGCAGCCAAGCTTTGGGACAGGGGAACACTGAAGCTTTCTTT. Protein: CASSQALGQGNTEAFF. The J gene is TRBJ1-1, the V gene TRBV4-1; 9 nucleotides line up with TRBD1. This CDR3 comprises 16 residues. Germline V gene data show CDR1 as MGHRA and CDR2 as YSYEKL. V lost 1 base to trimming and J lost 1 base; unmatched junction nucleotides: 4.

The chain employs TRBV30 and TRBJ1-1; D unclear. This CDR3 is built from 11 residues. Germline CDR1 reads GTSNPN; CDR2 reads SVGIG (reference sequence). Trimming took off 0 bases at V and 6 bases at J, with 5 bases between the two ends. Written as DNA, the CDR3 is TGTGCCTGGAGTGTGAGGTCTGAAGCTTTCTTT. Its translation is CAWSVRSEAFF.

Comments on this clone: Different DNA sequences within this sample yield the same CDR3. V is TRBV7-9 and J is TRBJ2-7; 8 positions match TRBD1. The germline V gene encodes CDR1 SEHNR and CDR2 FQNEAQ (reference sequence). The V segment lost 1 base and the J segment 1 base; nucleotides outside the gene matches: 0. The CDR3 has 14 residues. CDR3 in DNA: TGTGCCAGCAGCTTAGGGACAGGGTCCTACGAGCAGTACTTC. Amino acids: CASSLGTGSYEQYF.

This chain connects TRBV19 to TRBJ1-5, with 8 positions matching TRBD1. The V gene's germline CDR1 is LNHDA and CDR2 SQIVND (reference sequence). This CDR3 is 15 amino acids long. After removal of 5 bases from V and 4 bases from J, the junction contained 7 bases not matched to a gene. The CDR3 spells CASSPTGGPNQPQHF. The CDR3 DNA reads as TGTGCCAGTAGTCCAACAGGGGGACCTAATCAGCCCCAGCATTTT.

The chain is built from TRBV28 and TRBJ1-2; 8 bases line up with TRBD1. The CDR3 extends over 17 amino acids. J was trimmed by 4 bases and V by 4 bases; bases with no gene match: 14. Germline V lookup: CDR1 MDHEN, CDR2 SYDVKM. In nucleotides, the CDR3 is TGTGCCAGCAGTTCGTCGGTTCGGCGGGACAGGCTCTATGGCTACACCTTC. Its protein product is CASSSSVRRDRLYGYTF.

V usage is TRBV7-6 and J usage is TRBJ2-5; possibly TRBD1 for D (5 bases). The germline CDR1 and CDR2 sequences are SGHVS and FNYEAQ. The CDR3 loop spans 14 amino acids. Trimming shortened V by 1 base and J by 2 bases, and 8 bases separated the two germline ends. CDR3: CASSLGGVQETQYF. For the CDR3, the DNA is TGTGCCAGCAGCTTAGGGGGCGTGCAAGAGACCCAGTACTTC.

The chain joins TRBV18 to TRBJ1-3; D may be TRBD1 (5 bases). There are 16 residues in the CDR3. With 3 bases removed from V and 2 bases from J, the gap between germline ends came to 14 bases. Germline V gives CDR1 KGHSH, CDR2 LQKENI. CDR3 loop: CASSPGYAGTGNTIYF. The CDR3 DNA sequence: TGTGCCAGCTCACCTGGTTACGCAGGGACTGGAAACACCATATATTTT. Variable domain in full (rest from reference TRBV18 and TRBJ1-3): NAGVMQNPRHLVRRRGQEARLRCSPMKGHSHVYWYRQLPEEGLKFMVYLQKENIIDESGMPKERFSAEFPKEGPSILRIQQVVRGDSAAYFCASSPGYAGTGNTIYFGEGSWLTVV.

The rearrangement joins TRBV4-1 to TRBJ2-7, with a possible D match to TRBD1 (6 bases). CDR1 and CDR2 from the germline V gene are MGHRA and YSYEKL. V was pared by 1 base and J by 0 bases, with 16 bases between. The CDR3 covers 17 residues. The CDR3 DNA sequence: TGCGCCAGCAGCCAAGCCAGCACAGGGACCACCTCCTACGAGCAGTACTTC. It translates to CASSQASTGTTSYEQYF.